The 24 T cell receptor beta chains below all came from one sample that was sequenced in a study of identical twins. Via MiXCR, TCRdb re-called the 5' RACE reads, giving one row per CDR3 protein. The sample contains under 350,000 distinct CDR3 sequences, 8.5% to 9.5% of which appear only once. These records were also assigned to another study, of yellow fever vaccine responses in identical twins.

The sample comprised CD8+ T cells sorted from blood. The receptors come from a woman aged 18-29 years in good health.

This chain joins TRBV30 and TRBJ2-3; D is unclear. Trimming took off 1 base at V and 0 bases at J, with 8 bases between the two ends. Germline CDR1 GTSNPN, CDR2 SVGIG (reference sequence). The CDR3 is made up of 14 amino acids. The CDR3 sequence: CAWSALPSTDTQYF. The CDR3 DNA is TGTGCCTGGAGTGCCTTACCTAGCACAGATACGCAGTATTTT.

In its sample, this clonotype was seen many times. The gene calls are TRBV12-3 or TRBV12-4 and TRBJ2-3; D unclear. This CDR3 is 13 amino acids long. Trimming took 0 bases from V and 5 from J, leaving 6 bases between them. The CDR3 here is CASSLANGDTQYF. CDR3 bases: TGTGCCAGCAGTTTAGCGAACGGAGATACGCAGTATTTT.

This clonotype showed up many times. The CDR3 protein is CASKRTGGGETQYF. The CDR3 DNA sequence: TGCGCCAGCAAAAGGACAGGGGGCGGGGAGACCCAGTACTTC. This chain links TRBV5-1 with TRBJ2-5; 11 positions agree with TRBD1. Germline V CDR1 and CDR2: SGHRS, YFSETQ. The CDR3 length is 14 residues. V was pared by 6 bases and J by 5 bases, with 6 bases of the junction left unmatched.

This clonotype has more than one count but fewer than ten. The chain links TRBV7-9 to TRBJ2-5, with D perhaps given as TRBD1 or TRBD2 (5 bases each). The CDR3 has 13 residues. Between the trimmed V and J ends, which lost 2 bases and 3 bases, there was a span of 7 bases. Looked up from germline, CDR1 is SEHNR and CDR2 is FQNEAQ (reference sequence). The CDR3 DNA reads TGTGCCAGCAGCTTATTGGGGGAAGAGACCCAGTACTTC. It is translated as CASSLLGEETQYF.

In this sample, this clonotype turned up many times. The V call is TRBV7-8, the J call TRBJ2-1, with 7 bases fitting TRBD2. Trimming took 6 bases from V and 3 from J; bases not matched to a gene: 5. The CDR3 is 14 residues long. The germline V gene has CDR1 SGHVS and CDR2 FQNEAQ. CDR3 sequence (DNA): TGTGCCAGCAGTTCCGGGACTAACTACAATGAGCAGTTCTTC. Encoded protein: CASSSGTNYNEQFF.

The rearrangement links TRBV6-5 to TRBJ2-1; 9 nucleotides match TRBD2. Germline loops: CDR1 MNHEY, CDR2 SVGAGI. V was clipped by 4 bases and J by 0 bases; unmatched bases: 10. CDR3 length equals 18 residues. The DNA for the CDR3 is TGTGCCAGCAGTTTCGGAGCGGGAGGATTTTTCTCCTACAATGAGCAGTTCTTC. This codes for CASSFGAGGFFSYNEQFF.

In its sample, this clonotype was seen a few times. This chain links TRBV4-1 with TRBJ2-2, with D possibly matching TRBD1 (5 bases). Germline V CDR1 and CDR2: MGHRA, YSYEKL. The CDR3 is 14 amino acids. The V end was cut by 3 bases, the J end by 6 bases, with 11 bases between. The CDR3 nucleotides read TGCGCCAGCAGCCAGCTAAAGGGGTCCGGGGAGCTGTTTTTT. This translates into CASSQLKGSGELFF.

This clonotype was counted at least ten times. This chain uses TRBV28 with TRBJ2-7, with D possibly TRBD1 on 6 matching bases. V gave up 5 bases and J gave up 1 base, with 9 bases separating them. The CDR3 totals 13 residues. Germline values: CDR1 MDHEN, CDR2 SYDVKM. Here the CDR3 DNA reads TGTGCCAGCAGTCGGGACACGTCCTACGAGCAGTACTTC. It specifies CASSRDTSYEQYF.

This clonotype was counted many times. V and J are TRBV28 and TRBJ2-7; 7 nucleotides agree with TRBD2. The germline V gene encodes CDR1 MDHEN and CDR2 SYDVKM. CDR3 length: 14 amino acids. The V gene end was trimmed by 2 bases and the J gene end by 4 bases; junction bases not matched to a gene: 5. In nucleotides, the CDR3 is TGTGCCAGCAGTTTAAGGAGCGGGACTTACGAGCAGTACTTC. Its protein product is CASSLRSGTYEQYF.

V gene TRBV28 combines with J gene TRBJ2-1; TRBD2 is a possible D gene (5 bases). The germline V gene encodes CDR1 MDHEN and CDR2 SYDVKM. The length of the CDR3 is 14 residues. V was pared by 1 base and J by 5 bases, with 9 bases between. The CDR3 bases are TGTGCCAGCAGTTTATTCCGGGAAAACAATGAGCAGTTCTTC. This codes for CASSLFRENNEQFF.

The J gene is TRBJ2-5, the V gene TRBV24-1, with TRBD1 matching 9 bases. Per the germline V gene, CDR1 is KGHDR and CDR2 is SFDVKD. J was trimmed by 0 bases and V by 1 base; bases with no gene match: 5. There are 17 residues in the CDR3. The CDR3 sequence: CATSDFRTGDYQETQYF. DNA of the CDR3: TGTGCCACCAGTGATTTCCGGACAGGGGATTACCAAGAGACCCAGTACTTC.

This chain's CDR3 is CSAWDEVGRNTQYF. The CDR3 nucleotides are TGCAGTGCCTGGGACGAGGTTGGCAGGAATACGCAGTATTTT. This chain uses TRBV20-1 with TRBJ2-3, with D possibly being TRBD1 or TRBD2 (5 bases each). CDR1 DFQATT and CDR2 SNEGSKA come from the germline V gene (reference sequence). Trimming pared 6 bases from V and 7 bases from J, leaving 20 bases between. This CDR3 contains 14 residues.

At least ten counts were recorded for this clonotype. J is TRBJ1-2 and V is TRBV21-1; the DNA was not used to check the table's D call, TRBD1. TRBV21-1 is termed a pseudogene. This CDR3 has 20 residues. The CDR3 sequence is CASSDARGGQGFCGLYGYTF. DNA for the CDR3: TGTGCCAGCAGCGACGCTAGGGGGGGACAGGGATTTTGTGGGCTCTATGGCTACACCTTC.

This clonotype appeared many times. The chain carries TRBV6-2 or TRBV6-3 and TRBJ2-7; the match to TRBD2 covers 12 bases. Germline V gene lookup returns CDR1 MNHEY and CDR2 SVGEGT. Trimming cost V 6 bases and J 0 bases; bases outside gene matches: 12. The CDR3 is made up of 18 amino acids. CDR3 DNA: TGTGCCAGCAGGAAGACTAGCGGGGGCCAACGATACTCCTACGAGCAGTACTTC. This sequence encodes CASRKTSGGQRYSYEQYF.

J is TRBJ2-7 and V is TRBV7-9, with D perhaps TRBD1 (5 bases). Germline assignment: CDR1 SEHNR and CDR2 FQNEAQ (reference sequence). The CDR3 consists of 15 residues. V was trimmed by 5 bases and J by 6 bases, leaving 20 bases between them. The CDR3 loop is CASSTRTDSPAEQYF. The CDR3 bases are TGTGCCAGCAGCACACGCACCGACAGCCCCGCCGAGCAGTACTTC. Full variable domain (outside the CDR3, taken from reference TRBV7-9 and TRBJ2-7): DTGVSQNPRHKITKRGQNVTFRCDPISEHNRLYWYRQTLGQGPEFLTYFQNEAQLEKSRLLSDRFSAERPKGSFSTLEIQRTEQGDSAMYLCASSTRTDSPAEQYFGPGTRLTVT.

This clonotype was detected ten times or more. This rearrangement joins TRBV2 to TRBJ1-2; maybe TRBD1 (5 bases). The germline gives CDR1 SNHLY, CDR2 FYNNEI. The CDR3 runs 12 residues. V was cut by 9 bases and J by 4 bases, with 12 bases left in between. The CDR3 here is CASSSGGYGYTF. The CDR3 nucleotides read TGTGCCAGTTCTAGCGGGGGCTATGGCTACACCTTC.

This clonotype was observed at least ten times. This chain uses TRBV10-3 with TRBJ2-5, with TRBD1 as a possible D gene (6 bases). The CDR3 spans 15 residues. The germline CDR1 and CDR2 sequences are ENHRY and SYGVKD. The V and J ends lost 4 bases and 2 bases respectively, with 14 bases between them. In DNA form, the CDR3 reads TGTGCCATCAGTGCGGGCAGGGGATCGCAAGAGACCCAGTACTTC. The encoded protein is CAISAGRGSQETQYF.

This clonotype was recorded at least ten times. The chain links TRBV12-3 or TRBV12-4 to TRBJ2-3, with TRBD1 matching over 9 bases. This CDR3 has 14 amino acids. J gave up 3 bases and V 5 bases, and 3 bases lay outside the gene matches. The CDR3 DNA follows: TGTGCCAGCAGTCACGGGACAGGGACAGATACGCAGTATTTT. Amino acid sequence: CASSHGTGTDTQYF.

The chain recombines TRBV6-2 or TRBV6-3 with TRBJ2-1, with unresolved D. This CDR3 spans 15 amino acids. CDR1 is MNHEY and CDR2 is SVGEGT in the germline V gene. V dropped 4 bases and J dropped 4 bases, with 14 bases sitting between them. The CDR3 spells CASSLYPTRYNEQFF. The CDR3 DNA follows: TGTGCCAGCAGTTTATACCCCACAAGATACAATGAGCAGTTCTTC.

This clonotype was seen ten or more times. This chain connects TRBV7-2 to TRBJ2-3; 7 nucleotides match TRBD2. The trim removed 5 bases at V and 4 bases at J, leaving 9 bases unmatched. CDR1 SGHTA and CDR2 FQGNSA come from the germline V gene. This CDR3 contains 15 residues. CDR3 amino acids: CASSPLGGGSDTQYF. As DNA, the CDR3 is TGTGCCAGCAGCCCACTTGGGGGGGGGTCAGATACGCAGTATTTT.

The rearrangement joins TRBV20-1 to TRBJ2-1; D not resolved. This CDR3 is 13 amino acids long. Trimming shortened V by 0 bases and J by 11 bases, and 14 bases separated the two germline ends. The germline gives CDR1 DFQATT, CDR2 SNEGSKA (reference sequence). The CDR3, as DNA: TGCAGTGCTAGAGATCTGGAATCGGGTCAGCAGTTCTTC. Translating gives CSARDLESGQQFF.

This clonotype was counted ten times or more. The J gene is TRBJ2-1, the V gene TRBV7-9; the match to TRBD2 covers 10 bases. The CDR3 runs 17 residues. V was clipped by 5 bases and J by 7 bases; unmatched bases: 14. The V gene's germline CDR1 is SEHNR and CDR2 FQNEAQ (reference sequence). CDR3 in amino acids: CASSHPKREGPSNEQFF. CDR3 in DNA: TGTGCCAGCAGCCATCCTAAGCGGGAGGGCCCTAGTAATGAGCAGTTCTTC.

The chain couples TRBV4-1 to TRBJ2-3; unclear D gene. The CDR3 contains 15 residues. Trimming pared 0 bases from V and 0 bases from J, leaving 7 bases between. Germline CDR1 is MGHRA and CDR2 is YSYEKL. The CDR3 is CASSQEGFSTDTQYF. In nucleotides, the CDR3 is TGCGCCAGCAGCCAAGAGGGGTTTAGCACAGATACGCAGTATTTT.

The CDR3 spells CSVEEWRQGTTNYGYTF. DNA of the CDR3: TGCAGCGTTGAAGAATGGAGACAGGGAACGACTAACTATGGCTACACCTTC. The rearrangement links TRBV29-1 to TRBJ1-2; TRBD1 matches 7 bases. The germline gives CDR1 SQVTM, CDR2 ANQGSEA. Trimming cost V 0 bases and J 0 bases; bases outside gene matches: 10. The CDR3 totals 17 residues.